The 15 T cell receptor beta chains presented below share a single source sample, sequenced in a study of blood T cell repertoires in COVID-19. TCRdb's copy holds only in-frame clones and misses some; the assay was immunoSEQ multiplex PCR. The sample carries about 170,000 clones, around four fifths recorded once. The sequencing input was peripheral blood. These receptors were taken from a woman aged 70 to 79 who had recovered from COVID-19.

The CDR3 region has the DNA TGTGCCAGCAGTGTCGAGCGGAGTAGCAATGAGCAGTTCTTC. Its protein product is CASSVERSSNEQFF. This rearrangement joins TRBV6-4 to TRBJ2-1, with a weak D call TRBD2 (5 bases). Trimming shortened V by 4 bases and J by 6 bases, and 13 bases separated the two germline ends. The CDR3 length is 14 residues. Germline CDR1 is MRHNA and CDR2 is SNTAGT.

This rearrangement joins TRBV27 to TRBJ2-7, with TRBD1 identical over 7 bases. V shed 5 bases and J 7 bases; nucleotides not matched to a gene: 17. Per germline, CDR1 MNHEY and CDR2 SMNVEV (reference sequence). The CDR3 is made up of 16 amino acids. The CDR3 region is CASSPISGRPRGEQYF. The CDR3 coding sequence is TGTGCCAGCAGTCCCATCTCGGGGCGCCCCAGGGGGGAGCAGTACTTC.

The CDR3: CAINSPGLAGGGDTQYF. In DNA form, the CDR3 reads TGTGCCATCAACTCCCCCGGACTAGCGGGAGGGGGGGATACGCAGTATTTT. The genes are TRBV10-3 and TRBJ2-3; 15 bases align to TRBD2. The trim removed 7 bases at V and 6 bases at J, leaving 11 bases unmatched. CDR1 and CDR2 from the germline V gene are ENHRY and SYGVKD. This CDR3 is built from 17 residues.

This clone was counted a single time. Other nucleotide sequences in the sample specify the same CDR3. The V and J genes are TRBV28 and TRBJ1-2, with a possible D match to TRBD1 (6 bases). With 6 bases removed from V and 0 bases from J, the gap between germline ends came to 11 bases. The CDR3 is made up of 14 amino acids. Germline assignment: CDR1 MDHEN and CDR2 SYDVKM. Here the CDR3 reads CASSTTGANYGYTF. CDR3 sequence (DNA): TGTGCCAGCAGCACGACAGGTGCTAACTATGGCTACACCTTC.

The V gene is TRBV18, the J gene TRBJ1-1; 10 nucleotides match TRBD1. J was trimmed by 4 bases and V by 2 bases; bases with no gene match: 7. The CDR3 sequence is 16 residues long. Per the germline V gene, CDR1 is KGHSH and CDR2 is LQKENI. Here the CDR3 reads CASSPYPGQGSTEAFF. The CDR3 nucleotides read TGTGCCAGCTCACCATACCCGGGACAGGGGAGCACTGAAGCTTTCTTT.

V gene TRBV2 combines with J gene TRBJ2-6; the match to TRBD1 covers 9 bases. The V gene end was trimmed by 4 bases and the J gene end by 1 base; junction bases not matched to a gene: 2. Germline V gene data show CDR1 as SNHLY and CDR2 as FYNNEI. This CDR3 region has 16 residues. Here the CDR3 reads CASSGTGASGANVLTF. CDR3 in DNA: TGTGCCAGCAGTGGGACAGGGGCTTCTGGGGCCAACGTCCTGACTTTC.

The chain uses TRBV7-2 and TRBJ2-5, with 11 bases lining up with TRBD1. Germline values: CDR1 SGHTA, CDR2 FQGNSA. The CDR3 is 17 amino acids. V lost 5 bases, J lost 1 base, and 9 bases stayed unmatched. The CDR3 loop is CASSRGGGQGVQETQYF. DNA of the CDR3: TGTGCCAGCAGCCGGGGCGGGGGACAGGGGGTCCAAGAGACCCAGTACTTC.

The chain carries TRBV3-1 (or the pseudogene TRBV3-2) and TRBJ1-4; tentative D call: TRBD1 (5 bases). V lost 4 bases and J lost 4, with 13 bases in between. The CDR3 loop spans 15 amino acids. Germline V lookup: CDR1 LGHDT, CDR2 YNNKEL (reference sequence). The CDR3 DNA is TGTGCCAGCAGCCCCCCCGGGACTTATAATGAAAAACTGTTTTTT. Encoded protein: CASSPPGTYNEKLFF.

V gene TRBV7-8 combines with J gene TRBJ1-5; 8 positions agree with TRBD1. The CDR3 covers 14 residues. From germline, CDR1 is SGHVS and CDR2 FQNEAQ. V was pared by 5 bases and J by 6 bases, with 6 bases of the junction left unmatched. The CDR3 DNA reads TGTGCCAGCAGCCAAAACAGGGGGATTCAGCCCCAGCATTTT. It specifies CASSQNRGIQPQHF. The variable domain in full, with the rest retrieved from reference TRBV7-8 and TRBJ1-5, is GAGVSQSPRYKVAKRGQDVALRCDPISGHVSLFWYQQALGQGPEFLTYFQNEAQLDKSGLPSDRFFAERPEGSVSTLKIQRTQQEDSAVYLCASSQNRGIQPQHFGDGTRLSIL.

The chain is built from TRBV19 and TRBJ2-2; 10 bases line up with TRBD2. The germline V gene has CDR1 LNHDA and CDR2 SQIVND (reference sequence). The CDR3 spans 12 residues. CDR3 sequence (DNA): TGTCTGGTAGCGGGAGGCGCCGGGGAGCTGTTTTTT. It yields the protein CLVAGGAGELFF.

The J gene is TRBJ2-2, the V gene TRBV7-8; D remains unclear. Germline-derived CDR1 and CDR2 are SGHVS and FQNEAQ. V lost 4 bases and J lost 6, with 9 bases in between. The CDR3 is 13 amino acids. The CDR3, as DNA: TGTGCCAGCAGCTCTAACTCGGCCGGGGAGCTGTTTTTT. Translation gives CASSSNSAGELFF.

This chain uses TRBV28 with TRBJ1-6; D is unclear. Trimming stripped 2 bases from V and 9 bases from J, with 5 bases between. Germline V gives CDR1 MDHEN, CDR2 SYDVKM. The CDR3 covers 12 residues. The CDR3 is CASSLPSSPLHF. The CDR3 coding sequence is TGTGCCAGCAGTTTACCCTCTTCACCCCTCCACTTT.

This chain connects TRBV7-2 to TRBJ2-7, with 8 bases matching TRBD1. The length of the CDR3 is 15 residues. Germline V CDR1 and CDR2: SGHTA, FQGNSA. The J segment lost 2 bases and the V segment lost 1 base, leaving 4 bases of the junction unmatched. The CDR3 protein is CASSLVGTGAYEQYF. CDR3 coding DNA: TGTGCCAGCAGCTTAGTAGGGACAGGAGCCTACGAGCAGTACTTC.

This sequence joins TRBV18 and TRBJ1-1; D is possibly TRBD1 (6 bases). Per germline, CDR1 KGHSH and CDR2 LQKENI. The CDR3 runs to 15 residues. Trimming removed 2 bases from V and 0 bases from J, with 10 bases in between. CDR3 DNA: TGTGCCAGCTCACCAGGGAGGGGGATGAACACTGAAGCTTTCTTT. This encodes CASSPGRGMNTEAFF.

This sequence joins TRBV4-2 and TRBJ2-2, with 9 positions matching TRBD1. The CDR3 has 15 residues. Germline V lookup: CDR1 LGHNA, CDR2 YNFKEQ. Trimming cost V 4 bases and J 5 bases; bases outside gene matches: 5. Written as DNA, the CDR3 is TGTGCCAGCAGCCCGAGACAGGGGGGAACCGGGGAGCTGTTTTTT. This encodes CASSPRQGGTGELFF.